The source of this T cell receptor beta chain is a study of CD8 T cells in ankylosing spondylitis. TCRdb processed the 5' RACE reads anew with MiXCR; each CDR3 protein has one entry. The profile shows 150,000 or so distinct CDR3 sequences, roughly 31% of them singletons. This clonotype was seen a handful of times. The CDR3 is 13 amino acids. Trimming cost V 0 bases and J 15 bases, with 16 bases left between them. Germline loops: CDR1 SGHRS, CDR2 YFSETQ. The sequence was obtained from a male donor with ankylosing spondylitis. Sequencing input: synovial fluid, either unsorted or a sorted T cell fraction (not recorded which). The gene calls are TRBV5-1 and TRBJ2-1, with a possible D match to TRBD2 (6 bases). As DNA, the CDR3 is TGCGCCAGCAGCTTGGCCCCCGGGAGTAGTCCGTTCTTC. Translation gives CASSLAPGSSPFF.